The present TCR beta chain was sequenced within a study of T cell responses to AZD1222 COVID-19 vaccine (dated by TCRdb to the early 2020s). About the investigation overall: AZD1222 recipients given second doses at about 4 weeks or at about 12 weeks were pooled, since spike-specific TCR depth and breadth were not found to differ between the two schedules. A total of 233 trial participants underwent TCR sequencing, of whom about 200 received two doses of AZD1222 and some 25 received two doses of the MenACWY control vaccine. Trial participants were enrolled into age subgroups of 18-55, 56-69 and 70-plus years, which contained around 140, 26 and 57 TCR-sequenced participants, respectively. Beyond this particular receptor, the publication reports: Reportedly, close to half of the unique spike-specific TCRs recognized epitopes lying outside the regions that are mutated in the B.1.351 and B.1.1.7 variants. Participants were mostly white British, with more females than males. The authors suggested clonal diversity may have been underestimated. Conclusions about previously exposed vaccinees are limited because only five or six AZD1222 recipients were SARS-CoV-2 seropositive at baseline. Vaccine-associated CD4 TCRs spanned the whole spike protein, with dominant responses in regions 160-218 and 743-854. After two AZD1222 doses, spike-specific TCR breadth and depth were significantly higher than at day 0 and than in MenACWY recipients. No day 14 peak-response samples were available, so repertoires were characterized only after the peak T cell response. In the small 56-69-year group, the increase in depth fell short of significance, most likely because of low power.

The CDR3 regions of human TCRbeta chains were analyzed by immunosequencing. The paper's data handling went like this. TCRs in the repertoires were compared against a reference library of SARS-CoV-2-specific TCRs that had been generated with the MIRA antigen-specificity platform. Breadth was defined as the fraction of unique TCRs that were SARS-CoV-2-associated, and depth was defined as the fraction of total T cells that were SARS-CoV-2-associated. Using the MIRA data, each spike-specific TCR was mapped to the spike region that the TCR reacts to and placed in a CD4 or CD8 class. Log10-transformed breadth and depth values were compared by one-way ANOVA with Sidak's multiple comparisons tests. TCRdb retrieved this table from immuneACCESS and kept in-frame rearrangements only. Not all clones are present; in checked studies, unresolved V genes account for under half, and no reason is known for the remainder. V, J and clone size derive from that table, while D and trimming were established from the DNA sequence. The sample records roughly 170,000 clones, about 90% of which are singletons. Approximately 2% of the sample rests with the top ten.

Interpreted using the paper, the time point label stands for: baseline before first vaccination. Samples from vaccinated people were obtained from the UK trials COV001 and COV002, which included a single-blind randomized controlled phase 2/3 trial of AZD1222 (ChAdOx1 nCoV-19) in healthy adults. For TCRbeta chain sequencing, PBMC samples were collected from trial participants at day 0 and at day 28 after the second dose. There are a few counts of this clone. It lacks a known antigen. No quality values exist for individual bases; no much larger clone is one base distant. The input for sequencing was peripheral blood, taken on day 0 of AZD1222 vaccination. The receptor comes from an adult in good health.

The CDR3 protein: CASSFEGSPTEAFF. The DNA sequence is TGCGCCAGCAGCTTCGAGGGTTCCCCCACTGAAGCTTTCTTT. Recombination connected TRBV5-1 to TRBJ1-1; too little of a D gene remains to name it. V and J lose 2 bases and 4 bases, and a span of 12 bases separates them. The CDR3 runs 14 residues from the cysteine to the phenylalanine. Just the 42-base CDR3 DNA is kept, in frame starting at base 1. The germline V gene sets CDR1 to SGHRS and CDR2 to YFSETQ.